One sample yielded the 29 T cell receptor beta chains listed below, sequenced in a study of memory CD4+ T cells and cytomegalovirus serostatus. This table comes from immunoSEQ multiplex PCR, and its TCRdb copy is limited to in-frame clones, with some not included. The table records under 75,000 clones, 60% to 85% of them present only once. The sort gate was single viable CD3+CD4+CD8-CD45RO+ cells for memory CD4+ T cells. Material: memory CD4+ T cells from blood. These receptors were obtained from an adult in good health and CMV-seronegative. Some clones in this sample may be carry-over from other donors' samples.

The chain employs TRBV20-1 and TRBJ2-7; D gene ambiguous. The CDR3 totals 10 residues. V was pared by 2 bases and J by 5 bases, with 4 bases between. Germline V gene data show CDR1 as DFQATT and CDR2 as SNEGSKA (reference sequence). CDR3 protein: CSARRDEQYF. In DNA form, the CDR3 reads TGCAGTGCTAGAAGGGACGAGCAGTACTTC.

This CDR3 is CASSSQGVYGYTF. CDR3 coding DNA: TGTGCCAGCAGTTCACAGGGAGTCTATGGCTACACCTTC. This sequence joins TRBV28 and TRBJ1-2; tentative D call: TRBD1 (6 bases). Per the germline V gene, CDR1 is MDHEN and CDR2 is SYDVKM. The CDR3 consists of 13 residues. V lost 4 bases and J lost 4, with 10 bases in between.

The rearrangement uses TRBV6-5 and TRBJ2-5; weak D call: TRBD2 (5 bases). This CDR3 has 14 amino acids. CDR1 and CDR2 (germline): MNHEY, SVGAGI. V lost 4 bases to trimming and J lost 0 bases, with 9 bases between them. CDR3 residues: CASSSGLHQETQYF. For the CDR3, the DNA is TGTGCCAGCAGTTCCGGACTTCACCAAGAGACCCAGTACTTC.

This clone rates as medium-sized (0.01 to 0.1%). This rearrangement joins TRBV2 to TRBJ1-2, with 11 positions matching TRBD1. The CDR3 consists of 13 residues. Germline CDR1 SNHLY, CDR2 FYNNEI. J gave up 8 bases and V 10 bases, and 9 bases lay outside the gene matches. The CDR3 DNA is TGTGCCACCGGAGCGGGACAGGGGGAGGGCTACACCTTC. Protein product: CATGAGQGEGYTF. The whole variable domain, filled in from reference TRBV2 and TRBJ1-2, reads EPEVTQTPSHQVTQMGQEVILRCVPISNHLYFYWYRQILGQKVEFLVSFYNNEISEKSEIFDDQFSVERPDGSNFTLKIRSTKLEDSAMYFCATGAGQGEGYTFGSGTRLTVV.

The rearrangement links TRBV4-3 to TRBJ1-4, with D possibly matching TRBD1 (6 bases). With 3 bases removed from V and 8 bases from J, the gap between germline ends came to 13 bases. This CDR3 has 14 residues. Per germline, CDR1 LGHNA and CDR2 YSLEER. DNA of the CDR3: TGCGCCAGCAGCCAGGAGCAGGGGCGGGAAAAACTGTTTTTT. Protein product: CASSQEQGREKLFF.

This clone has only one observation. The J gene is TRBJ2-7, the V gene TRBV29-1; 8 nucleotides match TRBD2. This CDR3 has 14 amino acids. V lost 4 bases to trimming and J lost 2 bases; unmatched junction nucleotides: 7. Germline V gene data show CDR1 as SQVTM and CDR2 as ANQGSEA. The CDR3 region has the DNA TGCAGCGTTGCCCGGGGGGGACTAGCCTACGAGCAGTACTTC. Protein: CSVARGGLAYEQYF.

The chain joins TRBV9 to TRBJ1-1, with D hard to call. V lost 3 bases and J 7 bases, leaving 16 bases between the germline ends. The germline V gene encodes CDR1 SGDLS and CDR2 YYNGEE. The CDR3 has 14 residues. The CDR3 spells CASSEMAFSDEAFF. The CDR3 DNA is TGTGCCAGCAGCGAGATGGCATTTTCAGATGAAGCTTTCTTT.

This clone has only a few counts. This sequence joins TRBV28 and TRBJ2-1; D ambiguous. Looked up from germline, CDR1 is MDHEN and CDR2 is SYDVKM. V gave up 5 bases and J gave up 3 bases, with 11 bases separating them. There are 14 residues in the CDR3. As DNA, the CDR3 is TGTGCCAGCAGTCTCCGAGAACGCTACAATGAGCAGTTCTTC. Translation gives CASSLRERYNEQFF.

CDR3 sequence (DNA): TGTGCCAGTACCCCCCCAGACGGACTCTATGGCTACACCTTC. As protein: CASTPPDGLYGYTF. The V and J genes are TRBV19 and TRBJ1-2; D uncertain. Germline loops: CDR1 LNHDA, CDR2 SQIVND (reference sequence). This CDR3 comprises 14 residues. V was shortened by 7 bases and J by 4 bases, with 16 bases between the two germline ends.

V is TRBV27 and J is TRBJ2-2; 11 positions agree with TRBD2. The CDR3 is 20 residues long. J was trimmed by 3 bases and V by 5 bases; bases with no gene match: 17. Germline values: CDR1 MNHEY, CDR2 SMNVEV (reference sequence). In DNA, the CDR3 is TGTGCCAGCAGTCCCCAGGGGGTAGCGGGGGGGCGGTTGGACACCGGGGAGCTGTTTTTT. Protein: CASSPQGVAGGRLDTGELFF.

The J gene is TRBJ1-1, the V gene TRBV15; 11 bases align to TRBD1. The J segment lost 10 bases and the V segment lost 3 bases, leaving 10 bases of the junction unmatched. Germline V gene data show CDR1 as LNHNV and CDR2 as YYDKDF (reference sequence). This CDR3 is 15 amino acids long. The CDR3 is CATSSIGTGGGGAFF. CDR3 nucleotides: TGTGCCACCAGCAGCATAGGGACAGGGGGAGGAGGAGCTTTCTTT.

This clone showed up just once. V usage is TRBV6-5 and J usage is TRBJ2-1, with 10 bases identical to TRBD2. V was pared by 2 bases and J by 6 bases, with 7 bases of the junction left unmatched. The CDR3 covers 16 residues. The germline V gene has CDR1 MNHEY and CDR2 SVGAGI. The CDR3 here is CASSYGGASGSNEQFF. CDR3 in DNA: TGTGCCAGCAGTTACGGTGGGGCTAGCGGGAGCAATGAGCAGTTCTTC.

The genes are TRBV14 and TRBJ2-5; 11 bases are a match to TRBD1. V trimming: 5 bases; J trimming: 4 bases; junction bases outside the gene matches: 6. The CDR3 covers 15 residues. Germline CDR1 reads SGHDN; CDR2 reads FVKESK. CDR3 sequence (DNA): TGTGCCAGCAGCAAATTAGGACAGGGGGCAGAGACCCAGTACTTC. Residues: CASSKLGQGAETQYF.

This chain links TRBV5-6 with TRBJ1-2; D is perhaps TRBD1 (6 bases). This CDR3 is 15 amino acids long. Germline V gene lookup returns CDR1 SGHDT and CDR2 YYEEEE. Trimming left V 0 bases short and J 1 base short, with 10 bases between. The CDR3 nucleotides read TGTGCCAGCAGCTTGGCCGGGGGGCTTAACTATGGCTACACCTTC. Its protein is CASSLAGGLNYGYTF.

The chain recombines TRBV19 with TRBJ1-1; 10 nucleotides agree with TRBD1. Unmatched junction bases numbered 7, after V lost 4 bases and J lost 11 bases. The CDR3 runs to 13 residues. The V gene's germline CDR1 is LNHDA and CDR2 SQIVND (reference sequence). Written as DNA, the CDR3 is TGTGCCAGTAGTACGACAGGGGGCGCTGGGGCTTTCTTT. Translation gives CASSTTGGAGAFF.

Only a few counts were recorded for this clone. Additional DNA sequences in this sample encode the identical CDR3. The chain carries TRBV30 and TRBJ1-2; weak D call: TRBD1 (5 bases). The CDR3 contains 15 residues. Trimming left V 5 bases short and J 0 bases short, with 16 bases between. Germline CDR1 and CDR2: GTSNPN and SVGIG (reference sequence). The CDR3 bases are TGTGCCTGGCCCCTATGGGGCCCGGCTAACTATGGCTACACCTTC. Encoded protein: CAWPLWGPANYGYTF.

The V gene is TRBV28, the J gene TRBJ1-1; D possibly corresponds to TRBD1 (5 bases). CDR1 is MDHEN, CDR2 SYDVKM, per germline. V was trimmed by 3 bases and J by 10 bases, leaving 18 bases between them. This CDR3 spans 14 amino acids. The CDR3 spells CASSFRDGFRGAFF. The CDR3 nucleotides read TGTGCCAGCAGTTTTAGGGATGGGTTTAGGGGAGCTTTCTTT. Looking up the rest from reference TRBV28 and TRBJ1-1 gives the full variable domain: DVKVTQSSRYLVKRTGEKVFLECVQDMDHENMFWYRQDPGLGLRLIYFSYDVKMKEKGDIPEGYSVSREKKERFSLILESASTNQTSMYLCASSFRDGFRGAFFGQGTRLTVV.

This clone was seen more than once but under ten times. V is TRBV2 and J is TRBJ1-5; tentative D call: TRBD1 (6 bases). CDR1 and CDR2 from the germline V gene are SNHLY and FYNNEI. With 6 bases removed from V and 4 bases from J, the gap between germline ends came to 10 bases. The CDR3 length is 13 residues. CDR3 loop: CASRETGNQPQHF. The CDR3 DNA sequence: TGTGCCAGCAGGGAAACAGGGAATCAGCCCCAGCATTTT. Filled out from reference TRBV2 and TRBJ1-5, the complete variable domain reads EPEVTQTPSHQVTQMGQEVILRCVPISNHLYFYWYRQILGQKVEFLVSFYNNEISEKSEIFDDQFSVERPDGSNFTLKIRSTKLEDSAMYFCASRETGNQPQHFGDGTRLSIL.

The table lists this clone with a count of one. The chain has TRBV19 and TRBJ1-5; maybe TRBD1 (6 bases). This CDR3 is built from 17 residues. Germline values: CDR1 LNHDA, CDR2 SQIVND (reference sequence). The ends were cut back, 5 bases at V and 0 bases at J, with 17 bases in the middle. The CDR3 bases are TGTGCCAGTAGTCGGCGACAGGACCCTTATAGCAATCAGCCCCAGCATTTT. Protein product: CASSRRQDPYSNQPQHF.

The chain joins TRBV28 to TRBJ1-2; D is ambiguous. Germline assignment: CDR1 MDHEN and CDR2 SYDVKM. Trimming took off 8 bases at V and 1 base at J, with 17 bases between the two ends. The CDR3 totals 15 residues. The CDR3 nucleotides are TGTGCCAGCTCGGGATGGACGGAGCTTAACTATGGCTACACCTTC. It is translated as CASSGWTELNYGYTF.

This chain links TRBV28 with TRBJ2-7; 7 nucleotides align to TRBD1. This CDR3 is 13 amino acids long. The ends lost 6 bases at V and 1 base at J; junction bases unmatched: 3. Germline V CDR1 and CDR2: MDHEN, SYDVKM. The CDR3 here is CASRPGQSYEQYF. CDR3 DNA: TGTGCCAGCAGGCCGGGACAGTCCTACGAGCAGTACTTC.

The gene calls are TRBV2 and TRBJ1-5, with no clear D. CDR1 and CDR2 (germline): SNHLY, FYNNEI. V lost 4 bases to trimming and J lost 5 bases, with 12 bases between them. This CDR3 spans 14 amino acids. CDR3 region: CASSVQSGDQPQHF. CDR3 coding DNA: TGTGCCAGCAGTGTACAGTCTGGTGATCAGCCCCAGCATTTT.

J is TRBJ2-2 and V is TRBV29-1; 7 bases agree with TRBD1. Germline trimming cut 7 bases from V and 1 base from J; bases unmatched to any gene: 6. The germline gives CDR1 SQVTM, CDR2 ANQGSEA. The CDR3 runs to 14 residues. The DNA for the CDR3 is TGCAGCGGGCGGACAGGTCAGAACACCGGGGAGCTGTTTTTT. This gives the protein CSGRTGQNTGELFF.

V usage is TRBV7-2 and J usage is TRBJ2-7; D possibly corresponds to TRBD2 (6 bases). Trimming shortened V by 4 bases and J by 3 bases, and 19 bases separated the two germline ends. CDR3 size: 16 residues. Germline lookup yields CDR1 SGHTA and CDR2 FQGNSA. CDR3: CASSSPPGGSSYEQYF. CDR3 nucleotides: TGTGCCAGCAGCTCTCCCCCTGGGGGGTCAAGCTACGAGCAGTACTTC.

The CDR3 nucleotides are TGCGCCAGCAGCATACTAGCGGGGGGTACAGATACGCAGTATTTT. As protein: CASSILAGGTDTQYF. The chain employs TRBV5-1 and TRBJ2-3; 12 bases are shared with TRBD2. V shed 4 bases and J 3 bases; nucleotides not matched to a gene: 3. The CDR3 consists of 15 residues. Germline values: CDR1 SGHRS, CDR2 YFSETQ. Drawing the rest from reference TRBV5-1 and TRBJ2-3, the complete variable domain is KAGVTQTPRYLIKTRGQQVTLSCSPISGHRSVSWYQQTPGQGLQFLFEYFSETQRNKGNFPGRFSGRQFSNSRSEMNVSTLELGDSALYLCASSILAGGTDTQYFGPGTRLTVL.

The rearrangement joins TRBV6-5 to TRBJ2-5; TRBD2 matches 7 bases. The V and J ends lost 6 bases and 1 base, in that order; junction bases with no gene match: 8. The CDR3 runs to 15 residues. The germline V gene encodes CDR1 MNHEY and CDR2 SVGAGI. The CDR3 coding sequence is TGTGCCAGCAGGGGGACTAACGCTTTCCAAGAGACCCAGTACTTC. Translated, it gives CASRGTNAFQETQYF.

This clone showed up just a few times. The chain uses TRBV18 and TRBJ2-7, with D perhaps matching TRBD1 (5 bases). The CDR3 contains 15 residues. Germline CDR1 and CDR2: KGHSH and LQKENI. Between the trimmed V and J ends, which lost 6 bases and 7 bases, there was a span of 22 bases. Written as DNA, the CDR3 is TGTGCCAGCTCCCCCCAACAAACAGGAGAAGGGGAGCAGTACTTC. Its protein is CASSPQQTGEGEQYF.

This clone was seen a single time. The rearrangement uses TRBV5-1 and TRBJ2-2; 7 nucleotides match TRBD1. V gave up 0 bases and J gave up 7 bases; unmatched junction bases: 12. The germline gives CDR1 SGHRS, CDR2 YFSETQ. The CDR3 has 17 residues. CDR3 in DNA: TGCGCCAGCAGCTTGGCCGGGATAGGGGGCGCCGGCGGGGAGCTGTTTTTT. Protein product: CASSLAGIGGAGGELFF.

The rearrangement uses TRBV11-2 and TRBJ2-7; 13 positions agree with TRBD2. Germline values: CDR1 SGHAT, CDR2 FQNNGV. The CDR3 runs 15 residues. J gave up 4 bases and V 5 bases, and 5 bases lay outside the gene matches. The CDR3 nucleotides are TGTGCCAGCAGCCGCGGACTAGCGGGAGTGTACGAGCAGTACTTC. Translated, it gives CASSRGLAGVYEQYF.